This TCR beta chain was sequenced in a study of blood T cell repertoires in COVID-19. Study context: Acute and convalescent COVID-19 specimens originated in the United States, Italy and Spain.

The repertoire was sequenced with immunoSEQ multiplex PCR; TCRdb's copy has only in-frame clones and lacks some. The sample has more than 150,000 clones; 65% to 90% are singletons. Trimming pared 11 bases from V and 4 bases from J, leaving 12 bases between. The germline V gene encodes CDR1 MDHEN and CDR2 SYDVKM. The CDR3 length is 12 residues. The table lists this clone with a few counts. The specimen sequenced was PBMCs or T cells enriched from blood (not recorded which). The clonotype was recovered from a man aged 35-49 years who had recovered from COVID-19. The chain links TRBV28 to TRBJ1-5; D gene uncertain. The CDR3 DNA is TGTGCCTCGAGAGCGGGGAATCAGCCCCAGCATTTT. Translated: CASRAGNQPQHF. Full variable domain (rest looked up from reference TRBV28 and TRBJ1-5): DVKVTQSSRYLVKRTGEKVFLECVQDMDHENMFWYRQDPGLGLRLIYFSYDVKMKEKGDIPEGYSVSREKKERFSLILESASTNQTSMYLCASRAGNQPQHFGDGTRLSIL.